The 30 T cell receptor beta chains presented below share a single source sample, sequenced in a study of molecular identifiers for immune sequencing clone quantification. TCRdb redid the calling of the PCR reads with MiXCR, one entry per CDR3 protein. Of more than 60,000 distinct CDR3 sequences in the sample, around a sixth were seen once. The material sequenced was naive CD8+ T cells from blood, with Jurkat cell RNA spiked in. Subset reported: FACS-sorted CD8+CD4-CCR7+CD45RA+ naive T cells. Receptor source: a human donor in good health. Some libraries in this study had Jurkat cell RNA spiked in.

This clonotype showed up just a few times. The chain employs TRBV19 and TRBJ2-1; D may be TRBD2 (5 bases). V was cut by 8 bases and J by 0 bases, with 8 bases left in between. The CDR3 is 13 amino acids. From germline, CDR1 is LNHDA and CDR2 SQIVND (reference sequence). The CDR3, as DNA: TGTGCCAGTTCGGGGTACTCCTACAATGAGCAGTTCTTC. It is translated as CASSGYSYNEQFF.

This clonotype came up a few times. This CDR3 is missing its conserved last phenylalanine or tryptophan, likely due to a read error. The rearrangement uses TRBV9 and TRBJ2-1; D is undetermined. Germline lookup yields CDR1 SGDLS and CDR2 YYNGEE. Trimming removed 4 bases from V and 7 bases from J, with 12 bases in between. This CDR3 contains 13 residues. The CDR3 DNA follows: TGTGCCAGCAGCCCCCCGATGAGGAATGAGCAGTTCTCC. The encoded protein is CASSPPMRNEQFS.

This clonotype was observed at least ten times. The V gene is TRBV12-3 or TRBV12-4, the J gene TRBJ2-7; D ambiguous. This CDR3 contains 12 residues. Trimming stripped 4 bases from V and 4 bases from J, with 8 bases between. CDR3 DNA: TGTGCCAGCAGTTCAGGTGGATACGAGCAGTACTTC. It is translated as CASSSGGYEQYF.

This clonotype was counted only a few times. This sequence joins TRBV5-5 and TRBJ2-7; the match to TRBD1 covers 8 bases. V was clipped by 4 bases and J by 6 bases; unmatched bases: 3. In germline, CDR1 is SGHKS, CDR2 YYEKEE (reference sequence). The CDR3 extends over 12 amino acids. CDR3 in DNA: TGTGCCAGCAGCCTCACAGGGGGCGAGCAGTACTTC. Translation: CASSLTGGEQYF.

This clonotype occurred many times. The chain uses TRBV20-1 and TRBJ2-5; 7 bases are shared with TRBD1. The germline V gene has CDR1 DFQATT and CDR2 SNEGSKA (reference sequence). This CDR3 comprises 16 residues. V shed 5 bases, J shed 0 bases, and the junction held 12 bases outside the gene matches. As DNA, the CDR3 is TGCAGTGCTCCTAAAGAAGACAGGGTGTACCAAGAGACCCAGTACTTC. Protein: CSAPKEDRVYQETQYF.

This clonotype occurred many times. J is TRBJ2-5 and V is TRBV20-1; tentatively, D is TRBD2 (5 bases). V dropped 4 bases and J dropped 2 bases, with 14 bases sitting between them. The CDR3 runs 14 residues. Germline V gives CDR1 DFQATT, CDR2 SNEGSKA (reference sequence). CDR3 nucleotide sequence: TGCAGTGCTATTTACGGGATAGGGCAAGAGACCCAGTACTTC. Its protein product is CSAIYGIGQETQYF.

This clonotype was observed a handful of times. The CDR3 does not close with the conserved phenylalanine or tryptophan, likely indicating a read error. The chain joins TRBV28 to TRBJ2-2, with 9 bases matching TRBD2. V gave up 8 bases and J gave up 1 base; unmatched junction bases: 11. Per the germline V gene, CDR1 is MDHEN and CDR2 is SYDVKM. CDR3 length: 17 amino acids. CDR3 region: CASRKKASGMNTGELFS. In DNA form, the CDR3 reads TGTGCCAGCCGCAAAAAGGCTAGCGGGATGAACACCGGGGAGCTGTTTTCT.

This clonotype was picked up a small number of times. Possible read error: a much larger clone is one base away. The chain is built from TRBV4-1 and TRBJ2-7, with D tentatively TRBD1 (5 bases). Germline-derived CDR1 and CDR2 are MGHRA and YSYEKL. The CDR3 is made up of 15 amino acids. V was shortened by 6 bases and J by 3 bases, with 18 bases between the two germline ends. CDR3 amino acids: CASRFGSQGDYEQYF. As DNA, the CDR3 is TGCGCCAGCAGATTCGGCAGCCAAGGGGACTACGAGCAGTACTTC.

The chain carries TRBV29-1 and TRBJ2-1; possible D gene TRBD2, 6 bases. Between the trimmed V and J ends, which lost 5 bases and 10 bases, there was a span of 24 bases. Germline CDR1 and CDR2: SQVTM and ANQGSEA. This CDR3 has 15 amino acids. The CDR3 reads CSVNYRDSAILEQFF. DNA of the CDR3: TGCAGCGTTAACTACCGGGACTCCGCGATTCTCGAGCAGTTCTTC.

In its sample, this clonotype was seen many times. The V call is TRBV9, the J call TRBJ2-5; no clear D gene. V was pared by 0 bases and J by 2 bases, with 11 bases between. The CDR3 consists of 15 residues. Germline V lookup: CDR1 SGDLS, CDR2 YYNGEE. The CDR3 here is CASSVGALDQETQYF. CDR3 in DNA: TGTGCCAGCAGCGTAGGAGCGTTAGATCAAGAGACCCAGTACTTC. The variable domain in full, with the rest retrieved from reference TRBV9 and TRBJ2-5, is DSGVTQTPKHLITATGQRVTLRCSPRSGDLSVYWYQQSLDQGLQFLIQYYNGEERAKGNILERFSAQQFPDLHSELNLSSLELGDSALYFCASSVGALDQETQYFGPGTRLLVL.

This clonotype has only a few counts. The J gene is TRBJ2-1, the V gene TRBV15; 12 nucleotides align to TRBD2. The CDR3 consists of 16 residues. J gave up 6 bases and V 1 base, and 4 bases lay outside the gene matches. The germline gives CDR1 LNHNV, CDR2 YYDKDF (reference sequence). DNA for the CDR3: TGTGCCACCAGCAGAGCTGGACTAGCGGGACGCAATGAGCAGTTCTTC. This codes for CATSRAGLAGRNEQFF.

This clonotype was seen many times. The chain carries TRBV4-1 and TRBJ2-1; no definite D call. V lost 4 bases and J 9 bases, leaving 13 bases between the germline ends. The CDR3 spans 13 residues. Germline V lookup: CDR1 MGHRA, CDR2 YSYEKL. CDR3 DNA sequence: TGCGCCAGCAGCCCACCGGCCCAGCTTGAGCAGTTCTTC. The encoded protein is CASSPPAQLEQFF.

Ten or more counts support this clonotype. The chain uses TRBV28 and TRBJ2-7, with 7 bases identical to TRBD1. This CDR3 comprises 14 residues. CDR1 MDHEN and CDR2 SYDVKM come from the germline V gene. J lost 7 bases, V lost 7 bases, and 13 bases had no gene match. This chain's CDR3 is CASTRTGALREQYF. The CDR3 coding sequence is TGTGCCAGCACCCGGACAGGCGCTTTAAGAGAGCAGTACTTC.

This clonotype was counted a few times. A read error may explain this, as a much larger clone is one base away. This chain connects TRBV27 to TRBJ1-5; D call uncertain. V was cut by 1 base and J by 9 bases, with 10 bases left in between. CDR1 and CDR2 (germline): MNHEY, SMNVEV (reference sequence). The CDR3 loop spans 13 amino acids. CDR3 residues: CASSLYSGRPQHF. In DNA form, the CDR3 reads TGTGCCAGCAGTTTATATAGTGGTCGGCCCCAGCATTTT.

The CDR3 region is CASSYSGSGANVLTF. In DNA, the CDR3 is TGTGCCAGCAGTTACTCGGGCTCTGGGGCCAACGTCCTGACTTTC. The rearrangement uses TRBV6-5 and TRBJ2-6; unclear D gene. Trimming removed 0 bases at V and 0 bases at J, with 3 bases between. The CDR3 has 15 residues. Germline V CDR1 and CDR2: MNHEY, SVGAGI.

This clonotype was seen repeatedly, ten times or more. The CDR3 loop reads CASSQVSGGSNEKLFF. In DNA form, the CDR3 reads TGCGCCAGCAGCCAAGTGAGCGGAGGGTCTAATGAAAAACTGTTTTTT. The J gene is TRBJ1-4, the V gene TRBV4-1; no clear D gene. Germline lookup yields CDR1 MGHRA and CDR2 YSYEKL. This CDR3 spans 16 amino acids. Deletions cut 1 base from V and 3 bases from J, with 12 bases between.

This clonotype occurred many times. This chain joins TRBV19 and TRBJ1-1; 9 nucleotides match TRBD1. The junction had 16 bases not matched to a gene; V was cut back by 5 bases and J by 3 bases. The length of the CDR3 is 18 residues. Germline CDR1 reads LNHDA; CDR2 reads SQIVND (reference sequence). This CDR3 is CASSLGIPGQGLYTEAFF. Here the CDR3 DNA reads TGTGCCAGTAGTCTTGGCATACCGGGACAGGGCCTATACACTGAAGCTTTCTTT.

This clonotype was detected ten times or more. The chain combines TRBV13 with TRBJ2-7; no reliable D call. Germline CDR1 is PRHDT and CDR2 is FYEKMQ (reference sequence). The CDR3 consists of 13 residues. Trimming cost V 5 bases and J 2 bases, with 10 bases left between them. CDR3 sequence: CASSPRRTYEQYF. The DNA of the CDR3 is TGTGCCAGCAGCCCAAGACGGACCTACGAGCAGTACTTC.

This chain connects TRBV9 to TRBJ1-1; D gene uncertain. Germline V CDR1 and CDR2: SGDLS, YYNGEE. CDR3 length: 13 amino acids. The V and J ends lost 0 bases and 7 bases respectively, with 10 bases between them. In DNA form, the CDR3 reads TGTGCCAGCAGCGTAGTAAGCGCCGTTGAAGCTTTCTTT. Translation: CASSVVSAVEAFF.

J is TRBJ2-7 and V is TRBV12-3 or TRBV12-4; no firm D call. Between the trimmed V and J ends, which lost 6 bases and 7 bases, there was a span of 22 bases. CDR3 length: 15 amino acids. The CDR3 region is CASSARLREIVEQYF. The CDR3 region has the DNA TGTGCCAGCAGCGCCAGACTTCGCGAAATTGTGGAGCAGTACTTC.

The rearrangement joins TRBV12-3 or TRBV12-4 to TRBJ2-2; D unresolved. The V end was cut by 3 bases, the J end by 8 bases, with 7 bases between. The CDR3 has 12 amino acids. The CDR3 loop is CASSFSVGELFF. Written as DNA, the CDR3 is TGTGCCAGCAGTTTTTCTGTTGGGGAGCTGTTTTTT.

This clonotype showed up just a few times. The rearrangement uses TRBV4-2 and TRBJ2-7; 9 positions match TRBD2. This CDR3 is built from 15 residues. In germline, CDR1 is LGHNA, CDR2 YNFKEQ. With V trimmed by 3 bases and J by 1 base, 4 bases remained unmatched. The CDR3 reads CASSQTSGTSYEQYF. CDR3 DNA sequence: TGTGCCAGCAGCCAGACTAGCGGCACATCCTACGAGCAGTACTTC.

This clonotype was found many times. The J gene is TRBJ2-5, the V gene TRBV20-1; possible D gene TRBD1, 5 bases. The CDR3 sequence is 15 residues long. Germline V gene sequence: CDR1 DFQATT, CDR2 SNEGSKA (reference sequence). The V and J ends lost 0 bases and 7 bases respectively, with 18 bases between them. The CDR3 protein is CSARDPTAVGATQYF. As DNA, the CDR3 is TGCAGTGCTAGAGATCCGACGGCGGTTGGGGCGACCCAGTACTTC.

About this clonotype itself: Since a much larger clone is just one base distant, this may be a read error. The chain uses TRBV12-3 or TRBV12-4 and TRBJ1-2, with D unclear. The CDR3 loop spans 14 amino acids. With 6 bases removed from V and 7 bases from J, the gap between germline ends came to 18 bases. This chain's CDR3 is CASSLKLGPFGYTF. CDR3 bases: TGTGCCAGCAGCCTAAAGCTTGGTCCATTTGGCTACACCTTC.

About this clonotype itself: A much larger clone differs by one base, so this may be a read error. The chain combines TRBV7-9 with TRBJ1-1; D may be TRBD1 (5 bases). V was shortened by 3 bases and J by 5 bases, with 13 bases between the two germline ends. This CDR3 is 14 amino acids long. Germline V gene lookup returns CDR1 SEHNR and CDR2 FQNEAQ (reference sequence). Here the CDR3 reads CASSFERDGTEAFF. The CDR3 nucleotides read TGTGCCAGCAGCTTCGAAAGGGACGGGACTGAAGCTTTCTTT. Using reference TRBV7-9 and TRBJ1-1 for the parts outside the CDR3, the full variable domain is DTGVSQNPRHKITKRGQNVTFRCDPISEHNRLYWYRQTLGQGPEFLTYFQNEAQLEKSRLLSDRFSAERPKGSFSTLEIQRTEQGDSAMYLCASSFERDGTEAFFGQGTRLTVV.

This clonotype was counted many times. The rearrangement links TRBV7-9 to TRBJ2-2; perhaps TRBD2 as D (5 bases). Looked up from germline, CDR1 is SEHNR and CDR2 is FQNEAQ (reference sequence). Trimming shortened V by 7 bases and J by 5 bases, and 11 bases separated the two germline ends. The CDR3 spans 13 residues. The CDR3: CASTDRGTGELFF. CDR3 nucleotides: TGTGCCAGCACCGACCGGGGAACCGGGGAGCTGTTTTTT.

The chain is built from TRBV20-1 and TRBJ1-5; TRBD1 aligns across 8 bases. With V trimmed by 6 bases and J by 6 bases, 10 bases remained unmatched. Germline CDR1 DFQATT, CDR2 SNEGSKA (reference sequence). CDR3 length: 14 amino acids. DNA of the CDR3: TGCAGTGCATGGGGCCCAGGGGGCAGTCAGCCCCAGCATTTT. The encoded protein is CSAWGPGGSQPQHF.

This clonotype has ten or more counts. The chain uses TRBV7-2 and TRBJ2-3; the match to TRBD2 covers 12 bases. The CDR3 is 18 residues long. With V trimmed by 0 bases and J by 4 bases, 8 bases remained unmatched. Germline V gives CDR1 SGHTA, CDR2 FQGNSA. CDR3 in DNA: TGTGCCAGCAGCTTAGCCCTTCTAGCGGGAGGGCCCGCAGATACGCAGTATTTT. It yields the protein CASSLALLAGGPADTQYF.

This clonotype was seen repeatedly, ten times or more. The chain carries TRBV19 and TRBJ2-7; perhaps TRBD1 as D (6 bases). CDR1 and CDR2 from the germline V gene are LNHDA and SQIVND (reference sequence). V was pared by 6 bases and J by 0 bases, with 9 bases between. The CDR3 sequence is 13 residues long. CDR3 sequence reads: CASRDRGSYEQYF. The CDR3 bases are TGTGCCAGTAGGGACAGAGGCTCCTACGAGCAGTACTTC.

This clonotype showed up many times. The CDR3 DNA reads as TGCGCCAGCAGCCACAAAACCGGGGAGCTGTTTTTT. Translated, it gives CASSHKTGELFF. This sequence joins TRBV4-1 and TRBJ2-2; D is uncertain. Germline loops: CDR1 MGHRA, CDR2 YSYEKL. Trimming stripped 3 bases from V and 5 bases from J, with 4 bases between. This CDR3 has 12 amino acids.